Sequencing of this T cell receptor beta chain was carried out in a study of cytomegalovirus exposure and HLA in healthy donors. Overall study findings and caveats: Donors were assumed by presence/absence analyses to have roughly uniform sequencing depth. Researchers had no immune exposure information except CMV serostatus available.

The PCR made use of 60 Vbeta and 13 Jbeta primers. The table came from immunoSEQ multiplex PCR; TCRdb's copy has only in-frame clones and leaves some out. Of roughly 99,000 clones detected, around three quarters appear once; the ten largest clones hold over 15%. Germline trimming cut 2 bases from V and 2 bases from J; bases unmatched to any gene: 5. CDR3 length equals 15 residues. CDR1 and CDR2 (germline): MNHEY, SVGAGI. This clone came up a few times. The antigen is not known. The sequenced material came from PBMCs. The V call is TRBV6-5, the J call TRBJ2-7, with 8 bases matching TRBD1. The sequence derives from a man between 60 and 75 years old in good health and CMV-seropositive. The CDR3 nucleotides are TGTGCCAGCAGTTACCTCCGGACAGGGCCCTACGAGCAGTACTTC. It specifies CASSYLRTGPYEQYF.